This T cell receptor (beta chain) was retrieved from a study of blood T cell repertoires in COVID-19. For the study at large: Both acute and convalescent COVID-19 samples were obtained from the United States, Italy and Spain. T cells, B-cell-depleted T cells, or PBMCs provided the cDNA or gDNA that served as material.

V was trimmed by 0 bases and J by 0 bases, leaving 6 bases between them. CDR3 length equals 15 residues. Germline V gives CDR1 LNHDA, CDR2 SQIVND (reference sequence). On this clone: Other DNA sequences from this sample encode an identical CDR3 as well.

Source study methods: Estimated nucleated cell counts came from reference gene primer amplification. Using immunoSEQ multiplex PCR, the repertoire was profiled, and TCRdb retains in-frame clones only, with some absent. V and J calls and clone size follow that table, whereas D and trimming were derived from the DNA. The sample yields under 250,000 clones, under 85% seen once. The V and J genes are TRBV19 and TRBJ1-5; D remains ambiguous. The source of this sequence is a man under 40 who had recovered from COVID-19. The sequenced material came from peripheral blood. In DNA form, the CDR3 reads TGTGCCAGTAGTATAGACCAGTATAGCAATCAGCCCCAGCATTTT. This sequence encodes CASSIDQYSNQPQHF.